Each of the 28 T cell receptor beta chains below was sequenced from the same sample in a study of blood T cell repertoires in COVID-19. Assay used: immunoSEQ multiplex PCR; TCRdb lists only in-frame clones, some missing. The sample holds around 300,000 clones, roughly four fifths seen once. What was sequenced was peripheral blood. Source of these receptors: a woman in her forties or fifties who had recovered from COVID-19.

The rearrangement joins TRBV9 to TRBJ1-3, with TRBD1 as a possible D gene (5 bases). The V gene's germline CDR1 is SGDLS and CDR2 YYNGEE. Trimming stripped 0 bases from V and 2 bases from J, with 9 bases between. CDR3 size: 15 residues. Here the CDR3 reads CASSVAEGTGNTIYF. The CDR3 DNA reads TGTGCCAGCAGCGTAGCGGAGGGGACTGGAAACACCATATATTTT. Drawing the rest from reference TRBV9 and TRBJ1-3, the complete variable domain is DSGVTQTPKHLITATGQRVTLRCSPRSGDLSVYWYQQSLDQGLQFLIQYYNGEERAKGNILERFSAQQFPDLHSELNLSSLELGDSALYFCASSVAEGTGNTIYFGEGSWLTVV.

The CDR3 DNA follows: TGTGCCAGCAGTTTGGCCGCCCGTTACGAGCAGTACTTC. It yields the protein CASSLAARYEQYF. This sequence joins TRBV28 and TRBJ2-7; D is ambiguous. The CDR3 has 13 amino acids. CDR1 and CDR2 (germline): MDHEN, SYDVKM. Trimming cost V 3 bases and J 4 bases, with 10 bases left between them.

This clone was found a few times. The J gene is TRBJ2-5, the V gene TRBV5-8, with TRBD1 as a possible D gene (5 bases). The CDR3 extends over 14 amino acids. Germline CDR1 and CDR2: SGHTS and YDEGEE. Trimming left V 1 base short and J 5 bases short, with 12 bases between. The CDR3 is CASSLLRASETQYF. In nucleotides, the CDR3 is TGTGCCAGCAGCTTGCTCAGGGCTTCTGAGACCCAGTACTTC.

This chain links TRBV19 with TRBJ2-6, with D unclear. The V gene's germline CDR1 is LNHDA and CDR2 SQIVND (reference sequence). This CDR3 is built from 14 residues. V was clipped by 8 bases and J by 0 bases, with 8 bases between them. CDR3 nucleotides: TGTGCCAGTCGAACACCCTCTGGGGCCAACGTCCTGACTTTC. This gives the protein CASRTPSGANVLTF.

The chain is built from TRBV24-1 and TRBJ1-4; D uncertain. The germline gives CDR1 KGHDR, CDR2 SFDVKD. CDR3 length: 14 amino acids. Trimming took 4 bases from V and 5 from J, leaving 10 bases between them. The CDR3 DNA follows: TGTGCCACCAGTGAGCCGGGAGGGAATGAAAAACTGTTTTTT. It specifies CATSEPGGNEKLFF.

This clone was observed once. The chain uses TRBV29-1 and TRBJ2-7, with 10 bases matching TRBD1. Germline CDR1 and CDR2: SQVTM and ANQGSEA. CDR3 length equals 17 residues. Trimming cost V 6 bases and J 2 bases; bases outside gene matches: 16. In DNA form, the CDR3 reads TGCAGCGTCCTTAACGTTAGGCCCGGGACAGGGGCCTACGAGCAGTACTTC. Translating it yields CSVLNVRPGTGAYEQYF.

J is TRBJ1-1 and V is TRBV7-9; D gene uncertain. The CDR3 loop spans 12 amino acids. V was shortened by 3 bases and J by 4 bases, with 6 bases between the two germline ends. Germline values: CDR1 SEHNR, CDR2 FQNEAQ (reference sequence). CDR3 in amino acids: CASSFEGTEAFF. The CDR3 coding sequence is TGTGCCAGCAGCTTCGAGGGCACTGAAGCTTTCTTT.

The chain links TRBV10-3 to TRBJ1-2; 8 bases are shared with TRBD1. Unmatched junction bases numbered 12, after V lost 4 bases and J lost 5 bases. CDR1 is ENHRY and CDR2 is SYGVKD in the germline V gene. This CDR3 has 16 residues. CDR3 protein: CAISGGQGTGRYGYTF. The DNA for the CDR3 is TGTGCCATCAGTGGAGGACAGGGAACGGGTCGATATGGCTACACCTTC.

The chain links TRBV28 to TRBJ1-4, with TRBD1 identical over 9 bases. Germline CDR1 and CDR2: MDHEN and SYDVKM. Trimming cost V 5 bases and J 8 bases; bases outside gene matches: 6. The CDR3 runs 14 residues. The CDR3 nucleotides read TGTGCCAGCAGTAACCGGGACAGGGCAGAAAAACTGTTTTTT. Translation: CASSNRDRAEKLFF.

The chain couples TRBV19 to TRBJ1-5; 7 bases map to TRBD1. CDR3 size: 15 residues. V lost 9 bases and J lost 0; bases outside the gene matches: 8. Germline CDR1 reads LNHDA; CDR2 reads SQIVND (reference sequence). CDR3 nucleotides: TGTGCCAGCCATAAGGGGACAGTTAGCAATCAGCCCCAGCATTTT. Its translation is CASHKGTVSNQPQHF.

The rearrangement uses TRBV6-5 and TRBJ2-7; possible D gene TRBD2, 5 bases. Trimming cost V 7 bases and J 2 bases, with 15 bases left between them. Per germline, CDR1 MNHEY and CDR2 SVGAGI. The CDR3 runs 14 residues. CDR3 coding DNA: TGTGCCAGCATTCCCCGGGAAGGAACCTACGAGCAGTACTTC. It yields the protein CASIPREGTYEQYF.

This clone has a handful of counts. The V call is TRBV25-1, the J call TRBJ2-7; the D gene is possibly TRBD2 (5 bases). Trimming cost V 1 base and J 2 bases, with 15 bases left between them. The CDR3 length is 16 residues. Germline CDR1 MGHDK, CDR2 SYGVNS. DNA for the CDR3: TGTGCCAGCAGTGAATTGTCTAGCAGCCCCACCTACGAGCAGTACTTC. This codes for CASSELSSSPTYEQYF.

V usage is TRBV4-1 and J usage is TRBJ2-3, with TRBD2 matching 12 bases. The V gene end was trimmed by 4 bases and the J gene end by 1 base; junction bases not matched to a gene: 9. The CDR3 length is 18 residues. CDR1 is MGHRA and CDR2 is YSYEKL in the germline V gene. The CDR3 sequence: CASSPLTSGSSRTDTQYF. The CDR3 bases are TGCGCCAGCAGCCCGCTGACTAGCGGGAGTAGTCGCACAGATACGCAGTATTTT.

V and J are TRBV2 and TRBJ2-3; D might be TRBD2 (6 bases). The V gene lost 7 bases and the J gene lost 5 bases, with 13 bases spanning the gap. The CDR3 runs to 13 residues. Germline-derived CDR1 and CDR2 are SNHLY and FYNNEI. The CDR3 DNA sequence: TGTGCCAGCACGGAGGGTACGGGAGATACGCAGTATTTT. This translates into CASTEGTGDTQYF. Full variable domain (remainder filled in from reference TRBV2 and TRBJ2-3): EPEVTQTPSHQVTQMGQEVILRCVPISNHLYFYWYRQILGQKVEFLVSFYNNEISEKSEIFDDQFSVERPDGSNFTLKIRSTKLEDSAMYFCASTEGTGDTQYFGPGTRLTVL.

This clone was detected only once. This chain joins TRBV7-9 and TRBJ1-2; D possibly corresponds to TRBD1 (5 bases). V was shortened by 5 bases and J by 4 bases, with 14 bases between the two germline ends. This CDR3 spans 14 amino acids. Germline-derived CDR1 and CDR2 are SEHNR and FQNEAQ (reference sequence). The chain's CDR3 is CASSPERRGYGYTF. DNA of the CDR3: TGTGCCAGCAGCCCCGAACGGAGGGGCTATGGCTACACCTTC.

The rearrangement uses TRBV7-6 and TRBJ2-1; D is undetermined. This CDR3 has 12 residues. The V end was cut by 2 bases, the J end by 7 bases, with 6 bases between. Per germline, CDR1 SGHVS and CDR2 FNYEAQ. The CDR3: CASSLNGNEQFF. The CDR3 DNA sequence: TGTGCCAGCAGCTTAAACGGGAATGAGCAGTTCTTC.

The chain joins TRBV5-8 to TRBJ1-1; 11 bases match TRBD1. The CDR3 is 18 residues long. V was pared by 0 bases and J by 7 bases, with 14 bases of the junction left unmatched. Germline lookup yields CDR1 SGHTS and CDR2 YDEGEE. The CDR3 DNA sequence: TGTGCCAGCAGCTTGGACGGGACAGGGGGTCCGGCCCATAATGAAGCTTTCTTT. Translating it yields CASSLDGTGGPAHNEAFF.

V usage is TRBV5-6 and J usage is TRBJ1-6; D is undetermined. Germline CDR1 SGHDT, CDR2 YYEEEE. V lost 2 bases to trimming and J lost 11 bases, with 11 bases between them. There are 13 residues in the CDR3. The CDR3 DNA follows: TGTGCCAGCAGCTTATTGGTGGGCACACCCCTCCACTTT. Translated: CASSLLVGTPLHF.

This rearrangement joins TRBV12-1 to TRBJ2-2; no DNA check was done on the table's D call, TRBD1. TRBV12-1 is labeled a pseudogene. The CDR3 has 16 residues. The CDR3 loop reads CALGGTGDKKVEELFF. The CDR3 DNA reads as TGTGCCCTGGGAGGGACAGGGGATAAAAAGGTGGAGGAGCTGTTTTTT.

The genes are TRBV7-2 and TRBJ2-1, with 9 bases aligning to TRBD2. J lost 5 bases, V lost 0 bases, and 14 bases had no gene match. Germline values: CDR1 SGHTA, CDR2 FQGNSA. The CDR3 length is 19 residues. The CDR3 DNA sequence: TGTGCCAGCAGCTTAGCTGTTGCGAGCGGGAGGATTCATAACAATGAGCAGTTCTTC. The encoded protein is CASSLAVASGRIHNNEQFF.

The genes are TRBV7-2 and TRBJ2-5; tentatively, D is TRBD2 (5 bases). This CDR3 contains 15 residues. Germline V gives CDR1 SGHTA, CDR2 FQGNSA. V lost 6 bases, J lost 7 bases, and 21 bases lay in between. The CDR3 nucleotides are TGTGCCAGCAGTACCATGACGGGCCGGGGAGCGACCCAGTACTTC. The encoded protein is CASSTMTGRGATQYF. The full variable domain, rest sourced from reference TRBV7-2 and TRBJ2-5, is GAGVSQSPSNKVTEKGKDVELRCDPISGHTALYWYRQSLGQGLEFLIYFQGNSAPDKSGLPSDRFSAERTGGSVSTLTIQRTQQEDSAVYLCASSTMTGRGATQYFGPGTRLLVL.

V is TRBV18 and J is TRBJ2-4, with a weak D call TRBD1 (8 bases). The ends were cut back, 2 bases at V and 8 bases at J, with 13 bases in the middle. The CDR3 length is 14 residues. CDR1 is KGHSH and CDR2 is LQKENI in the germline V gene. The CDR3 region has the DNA TGTGCCAGCTCACCAGGTACAGGGGGGGACATTCAGTACTTC. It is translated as CASSPGTGGDIQYF.

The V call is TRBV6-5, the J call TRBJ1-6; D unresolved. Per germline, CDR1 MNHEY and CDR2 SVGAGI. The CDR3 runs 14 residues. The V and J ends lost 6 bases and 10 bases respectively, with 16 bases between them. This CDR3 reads CASSQLEGDSPLHF. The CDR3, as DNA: TGTGCCAGCAGCCAGCTGGAGGGAGACTCACCCCTCCACTTT.

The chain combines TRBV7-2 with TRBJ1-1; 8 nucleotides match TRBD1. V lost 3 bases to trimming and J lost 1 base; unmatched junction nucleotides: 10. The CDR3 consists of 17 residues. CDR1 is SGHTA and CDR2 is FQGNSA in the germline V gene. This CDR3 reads CASSFTGTGLTNTEAFF. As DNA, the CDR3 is TGTGCCAGCAGCTTTACCGGGACAGGACTGACGAACACTGAAGCTTTCTTT. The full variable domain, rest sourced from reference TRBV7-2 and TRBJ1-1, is GAGVSQSPSNKVTEKGKDVELRCDPISGHTALYWYRQSLGQGLEFLIYFQGNSAPDKSGLPSDRFSAERTGGSVSTLTIQRTQQEDSAVYLCASSFTGTGLTNTEAFFGQGTRLTVV.

CDR3 in DNA: TGTGCCTGGAGGGATACTAGGAGGCTGAGTGAGCAGTTCTTC. Translating gives CAWRDTRRLSEQFF. The chain joins TRBV30 to TRBJ2-1, with D tentatively TRBD2 (5 bases). Germline CDR1 and CDR2: GTSNPN and SVGIG (reference sequence). The CDR3 consists of 14 residues. V was clipped by 3 bases and J by 9 bases, with 18 bases between them.

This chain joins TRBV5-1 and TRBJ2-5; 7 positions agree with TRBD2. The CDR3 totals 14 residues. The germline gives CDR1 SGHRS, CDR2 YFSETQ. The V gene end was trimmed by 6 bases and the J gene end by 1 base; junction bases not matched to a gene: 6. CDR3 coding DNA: TGCGCCAGCACTGGGGGGGGGACCCAAGAGACCCAGTACTTC. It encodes CASTGGGTQETQYF.

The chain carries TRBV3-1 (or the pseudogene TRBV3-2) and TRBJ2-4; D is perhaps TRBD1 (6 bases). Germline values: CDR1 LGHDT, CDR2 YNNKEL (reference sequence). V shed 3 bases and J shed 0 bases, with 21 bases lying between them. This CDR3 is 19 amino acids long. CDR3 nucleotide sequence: TGTGCCAGCAGCCAGGGGGCAGGGAAGGTGGGGCTAGCCAAAAACATTCAGTACTTC. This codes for CASSQGAGKVGLAKNIQYF.

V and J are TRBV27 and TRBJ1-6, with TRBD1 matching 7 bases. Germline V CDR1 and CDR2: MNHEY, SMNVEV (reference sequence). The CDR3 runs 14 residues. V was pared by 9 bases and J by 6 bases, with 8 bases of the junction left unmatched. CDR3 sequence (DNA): TGTGCCAGTCGATGGGGACAGACTAATTCACCCCTCCACTTT. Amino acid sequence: CASRWGQTNSPLHF.